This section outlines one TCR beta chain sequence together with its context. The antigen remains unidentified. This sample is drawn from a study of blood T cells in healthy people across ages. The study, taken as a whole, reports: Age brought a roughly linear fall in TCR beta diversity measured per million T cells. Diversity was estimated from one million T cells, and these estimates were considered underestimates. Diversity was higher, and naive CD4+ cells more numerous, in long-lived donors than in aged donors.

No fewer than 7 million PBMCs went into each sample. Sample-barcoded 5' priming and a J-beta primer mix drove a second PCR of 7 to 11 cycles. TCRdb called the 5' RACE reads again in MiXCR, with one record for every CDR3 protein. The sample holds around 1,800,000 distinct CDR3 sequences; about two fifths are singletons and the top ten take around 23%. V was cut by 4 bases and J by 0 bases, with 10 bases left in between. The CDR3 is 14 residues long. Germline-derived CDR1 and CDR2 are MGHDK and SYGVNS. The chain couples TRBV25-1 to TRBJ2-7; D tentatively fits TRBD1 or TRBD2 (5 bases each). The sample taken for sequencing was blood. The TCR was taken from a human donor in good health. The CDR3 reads CASSVWGTSYEQYF. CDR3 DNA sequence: TGTGCCAGCAGTGTATGGGGGACCTCCTACGAGCAGTACTTC.